This entry concerns a single T cell receptor beta chain. It lacks a known antigen. Qualities for individual bases were not recorded, and no much larger clone is one base off. The data originate from a study of beta chain features in type 1 diabetes (dated by TCRdb to 2016 to 2019). As for the study more broadly: No differences in mean age, gender distribution, total cell number or subset yield were found between patients and healthy donors. In the study, recently diagnosed type 1 diabetes patients and matched healthy donors were compared on the TCRB repertoires of their sorted circulating CD4+ T cell subsets. Regulatory and stem cell-like memory subsets were obtained from only 8 patients and about eight healthy donors, while naive and central memory subsets were obtained from all 30 or so donors. Across all samples, almost 110 million sorted cells were examined, and cell number per subset correlated strongly with RNA yield. General findings and caveats noted by the study authors: Shorter templates might be favored by PCR, yet because patient and control samples were amplified and corrected together, any such skew would affect both groups equally. At VDJ recombination sites, type 1 diabetes patients had fewer insertions and more deleted nucleotides, which implies abnormalities in thymic rearrangement. Naive, central memory and regulatory TCRB repertoires appeared to be more alike among patients than among healthy donors. Type 1 diabetes patients showed a moderate but significant shortening of TCRB CDR3 length in all four CD4+ subsets. Sequencing cDNA rather than genomic DNA could over-represent highly expressing activated cells, although activation and CD3 levels did not differ between groups. HLA sub-analyses involved small numbers of individuals, so any influence of HLA type on TCRB rearrangement remained unresolved.

All of the isolated RNA was reverse transcribed with the High Capacity cDNA Reverse Transcription Kit, so expressed TCRB transcripts were sequenced. Deep immunoSEQ sequencing was applied to naive, central memory and regulatory T cell samples, giving an average of approximately 4 million total reads per sample. Sorted cells were lysed in RLT buffer, and RNA was extracted using DNase-treated RNeasy Micro or Mini kits according to cell number. To prevent cross-contamination, each cell subset was processed individually, whereas patient and healthy donor samples were processed jointly. The immunoSEQ multiplex PCR was used to amplify TCRB sequences from cDNA, yielding 87-bp fragments that span the CDR3 region. Amplicons were sequenced on the Illumina HiSeq platform. The source study handled its data this way. Synthetic template baselines were used to correct PCR bias computationally, reads within Hamming distance 2 were collapsed together, and singletons that could not be merged were discarded. Reads were aligned against IMGT to assign V, D and J genes, CDR3 length and insertions or deletions at six rearrangement sites. Within each subset, clonotype counts were normalized to the number of sorted cells before true diversity and Gini coefficients were calculated with the tcR R package. Repertoire sharing was quantified using the overlap coefficient calculated on TCRB nucleotide sequences. This is the immuneACCESS table as TCRdb keeps it, with only in-frame sequences that have V and J called. A part of the clones is gone; compared with another copy, unresolved V genes explain less than half, and the rest is unexplained. V and J calls plus clone size are reproduced from that table; the DNA served to infer D and trimming. The sample table lists over 150,000 clones, 6.5% to 9.5% of them with a count of one. The top ten constitute 0.94% of the sample.

Each donor gave one peripheral blood draw, averaging approximately 0.12 L, which was collected into heparinised tubes. A BD FACSAria II was used to sort naive, central memory, regulatory and stem cell-like memory CD4+ T cells with a panel that included CD45RO, CCR7, CD25, CD127, CD95 and CD27. Every sorted population had a purity above 98%. Right away, PBMCs were isolated by Lymphoprep density gradient centrifugation and were stained directly, with no culture step. So that batch effects would be minimized, each experiment stained and sorted samples in pairs, pairing one healthy donor with one patient. CDR1 and CDR2, per the germline V gene, are MNHEY and SVGAGI. Counted from cysteine to phenylalanine, this CDR3 has 13 amino acids. Just the 39-base CDR3 DNA is kept, in frame starting at base 1.

The sequencing input was central memory CD4+ T cells from blood. This TCR derives from a woman in her thirties or forties with type 1 diabetes. Recombination joined TRBV6-5 with TRBJ1-1; confidence is insufficient to name the D gene. The CDR3 protein is CAVGREMNTEAFF. The DNA sequence is given as TGTGCTGTAGGGCGGGAGATGAACACTGAAGCTTTCTTT.